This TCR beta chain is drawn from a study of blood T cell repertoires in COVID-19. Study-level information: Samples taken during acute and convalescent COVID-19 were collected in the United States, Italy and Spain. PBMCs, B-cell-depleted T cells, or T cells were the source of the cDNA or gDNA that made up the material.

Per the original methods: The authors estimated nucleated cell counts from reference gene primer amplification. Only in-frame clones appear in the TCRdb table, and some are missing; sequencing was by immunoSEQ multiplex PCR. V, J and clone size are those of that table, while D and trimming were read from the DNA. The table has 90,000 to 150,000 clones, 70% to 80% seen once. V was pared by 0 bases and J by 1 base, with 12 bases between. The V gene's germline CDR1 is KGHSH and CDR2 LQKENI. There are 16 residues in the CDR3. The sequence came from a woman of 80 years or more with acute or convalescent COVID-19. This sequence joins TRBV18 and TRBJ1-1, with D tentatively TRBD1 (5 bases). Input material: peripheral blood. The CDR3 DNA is TGTGCCAGCTCACCACCGGGCTCCGACAGGAACACTGAAGCTTTCTTT. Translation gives CASSPPGSDRNTEAFF.